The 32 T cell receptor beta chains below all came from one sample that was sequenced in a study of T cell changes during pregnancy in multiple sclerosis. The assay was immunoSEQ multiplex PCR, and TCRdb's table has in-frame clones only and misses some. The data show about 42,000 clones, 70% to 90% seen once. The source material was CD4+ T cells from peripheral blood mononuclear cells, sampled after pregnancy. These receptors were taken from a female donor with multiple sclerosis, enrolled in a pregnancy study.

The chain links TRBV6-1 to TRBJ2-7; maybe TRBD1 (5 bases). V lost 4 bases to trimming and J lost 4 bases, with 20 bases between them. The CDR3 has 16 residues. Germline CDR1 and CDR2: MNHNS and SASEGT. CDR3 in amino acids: CASSGKWNRQDYEQYF. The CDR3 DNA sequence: TGTGCCAGCAGTGGAAAGTGGAACAGGCAAGATTACGAGCAGTACTTC.

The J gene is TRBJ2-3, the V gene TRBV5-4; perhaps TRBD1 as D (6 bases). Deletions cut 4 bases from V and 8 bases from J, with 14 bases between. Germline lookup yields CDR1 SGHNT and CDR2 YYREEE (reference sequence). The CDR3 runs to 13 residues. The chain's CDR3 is CASSQQGYGTQYF. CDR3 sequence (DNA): TGTGCCAGCAGCCAACAGGGTTACGGTACGCAGTATTTT.

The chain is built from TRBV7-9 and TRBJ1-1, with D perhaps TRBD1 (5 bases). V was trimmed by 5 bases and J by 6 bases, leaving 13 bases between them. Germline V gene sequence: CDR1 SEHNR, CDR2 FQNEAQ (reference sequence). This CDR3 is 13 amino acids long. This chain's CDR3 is CASSLQGFAEAFF. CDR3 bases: TGTGCCAGCAGCCTCCAGGGATTCGCTGAAGCTTTCTTT. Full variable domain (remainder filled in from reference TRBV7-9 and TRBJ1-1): DTGVSQNPRHKITKRGQNVTFRCDPISEHNRLYWYRQTLGQGPEFLTYFQNEAQLEKSRLLSDRFSAERPKGSFSTLEIQRTEQGDSAMYLCASSLQGFAEAFFGQGTRLTVV.

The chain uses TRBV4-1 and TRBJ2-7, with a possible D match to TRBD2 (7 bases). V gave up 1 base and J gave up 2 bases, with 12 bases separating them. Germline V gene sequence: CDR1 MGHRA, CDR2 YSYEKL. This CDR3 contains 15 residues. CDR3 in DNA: TGCGCCAGCAGCCAAGCGGGGGGCACGCCCTACGAGCAGTACTTC. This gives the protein CASSQAGGTPYEQYF.

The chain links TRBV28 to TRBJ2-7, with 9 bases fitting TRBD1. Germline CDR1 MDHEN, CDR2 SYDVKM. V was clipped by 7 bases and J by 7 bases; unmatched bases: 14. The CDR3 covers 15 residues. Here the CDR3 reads CASIPSGTGTQEQYF. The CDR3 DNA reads TGTGCCAGCATCCCTTCAGGGACAGGGACACAAGAGCAGTACTTC.

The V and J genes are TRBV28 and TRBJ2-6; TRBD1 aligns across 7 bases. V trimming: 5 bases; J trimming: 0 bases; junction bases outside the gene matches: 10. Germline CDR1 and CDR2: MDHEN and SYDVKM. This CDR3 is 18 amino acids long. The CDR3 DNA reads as TGTGCCAGCAGTCCCACCGGGACAGAGATCTCTGGGGCCAACGTCCTGACTTTC. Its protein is CASSPTGTEISGANVLTF.

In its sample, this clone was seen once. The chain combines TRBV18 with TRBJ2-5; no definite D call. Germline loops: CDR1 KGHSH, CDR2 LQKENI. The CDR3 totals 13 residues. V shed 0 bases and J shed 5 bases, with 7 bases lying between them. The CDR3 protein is CASSPPSSETQYF. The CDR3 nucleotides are TGTGCCAGCTCACCACCCTCGTCGGAGACCCAGTACTTC.

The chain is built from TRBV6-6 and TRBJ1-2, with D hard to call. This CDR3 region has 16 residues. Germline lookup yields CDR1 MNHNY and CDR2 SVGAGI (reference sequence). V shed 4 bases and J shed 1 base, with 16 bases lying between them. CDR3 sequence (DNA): TGTGCCAGCAGTTCTCCCGGAGGAGGACTTAACTATGGCTACACCTTC. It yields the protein CASSSPGGGLNYGYTF.

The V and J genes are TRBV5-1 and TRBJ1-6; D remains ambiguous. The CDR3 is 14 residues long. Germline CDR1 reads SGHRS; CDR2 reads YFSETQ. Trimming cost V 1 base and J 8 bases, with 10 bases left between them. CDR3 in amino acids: CASSLLVSDSPLHF. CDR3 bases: TGCGCCAGCAGCTTGCTTGTCAGCGATTCACCCCTCCACTTT.

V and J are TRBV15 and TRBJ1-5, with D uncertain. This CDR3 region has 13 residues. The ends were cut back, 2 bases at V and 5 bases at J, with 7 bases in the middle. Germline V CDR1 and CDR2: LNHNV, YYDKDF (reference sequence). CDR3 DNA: TGTGCCACCAGCAGATTAGTAGATCAGCCCCAGCATTTT. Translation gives CATSRLVDQPQHF.

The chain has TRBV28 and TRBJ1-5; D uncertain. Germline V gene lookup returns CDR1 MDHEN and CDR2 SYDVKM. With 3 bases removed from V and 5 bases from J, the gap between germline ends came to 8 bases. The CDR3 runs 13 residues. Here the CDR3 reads CASSFFSDQPQHF. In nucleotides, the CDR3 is TGTGCCAGCAGTTTCTTCAGCGATCAGCCCCAGCATTTT.

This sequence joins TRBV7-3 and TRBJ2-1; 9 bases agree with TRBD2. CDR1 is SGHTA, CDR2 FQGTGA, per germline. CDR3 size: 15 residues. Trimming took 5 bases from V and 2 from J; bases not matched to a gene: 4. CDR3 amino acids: CASSPGLATYNEQFF. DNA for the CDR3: TGTGCCAGCAGCCCGGGACTAGCCACCTACAATGAGCAGTTCTTC.

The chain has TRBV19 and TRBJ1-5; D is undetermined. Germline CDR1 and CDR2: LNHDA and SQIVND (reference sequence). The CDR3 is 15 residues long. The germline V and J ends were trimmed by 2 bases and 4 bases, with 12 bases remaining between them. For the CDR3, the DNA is TGTGCCAGTAGTATAAGCGGGCAGATTAATCAGCCCCAGCATTTT. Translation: CASSISGQINQPQHF.

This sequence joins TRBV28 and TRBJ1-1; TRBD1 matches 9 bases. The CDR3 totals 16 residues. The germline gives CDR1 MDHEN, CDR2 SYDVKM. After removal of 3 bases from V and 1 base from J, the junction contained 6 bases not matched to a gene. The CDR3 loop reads CASSFIPGQGNTEAFF. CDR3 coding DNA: TGTGCCAGCAGTTTCATACCGGGACAGGGGAACACTGAAGCTTTCTTT.

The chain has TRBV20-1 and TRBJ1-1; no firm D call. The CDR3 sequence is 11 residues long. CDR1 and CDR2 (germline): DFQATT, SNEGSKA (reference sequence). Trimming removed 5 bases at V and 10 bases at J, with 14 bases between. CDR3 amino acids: CSAYVEPRAFF. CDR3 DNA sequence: TGCAGTGCTTACGTGGAGCCAAGAGCTTTCTTT.

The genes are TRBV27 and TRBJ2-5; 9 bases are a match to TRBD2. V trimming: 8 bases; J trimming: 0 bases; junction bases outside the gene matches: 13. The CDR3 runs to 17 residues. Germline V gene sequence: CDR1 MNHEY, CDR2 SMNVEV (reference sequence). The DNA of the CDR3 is TGTGCCAGCGGCTCGGCAGCGGGGGGCAAGTACCAAGAGACCCAGTACTTC. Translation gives CASGSAAGGKYQETQYF.

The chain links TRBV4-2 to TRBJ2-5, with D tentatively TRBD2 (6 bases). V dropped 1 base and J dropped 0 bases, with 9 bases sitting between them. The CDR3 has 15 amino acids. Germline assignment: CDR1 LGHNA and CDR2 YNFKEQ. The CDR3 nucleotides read TGTGCCAGCAGCCAAGCGGGACTCTACCAAGAGACCCAGTACTTC. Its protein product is CASSQAGLYQETQYF.

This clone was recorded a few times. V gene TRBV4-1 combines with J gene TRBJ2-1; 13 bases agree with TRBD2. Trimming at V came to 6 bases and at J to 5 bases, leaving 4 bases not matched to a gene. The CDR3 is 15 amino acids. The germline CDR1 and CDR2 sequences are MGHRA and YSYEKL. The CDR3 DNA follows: TGCGCCAGCAGGATGGGACTAGCGGGGAACAATGAGCAGTTCTTC. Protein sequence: CASRMGLAGNNEQFF.

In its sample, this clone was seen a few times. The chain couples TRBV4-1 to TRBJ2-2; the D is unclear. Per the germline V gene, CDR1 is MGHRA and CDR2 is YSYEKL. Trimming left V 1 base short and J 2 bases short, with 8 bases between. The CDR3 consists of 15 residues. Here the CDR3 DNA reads TGCGCCAGCAGCCAAGTTGGCCTCAACACCGGGGAGCTGTTTTTT. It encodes CASSQVGLNTGELFF.

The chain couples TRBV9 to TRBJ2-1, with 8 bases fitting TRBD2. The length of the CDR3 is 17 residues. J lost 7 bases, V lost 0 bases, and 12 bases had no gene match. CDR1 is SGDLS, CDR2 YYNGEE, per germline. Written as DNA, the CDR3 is TGTGCCAGCAGCGTAGCACCCCAGGCTAGCGGGCCTAATGAGCAGTTCTTC. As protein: CASSVAPQASGPNEQFF.

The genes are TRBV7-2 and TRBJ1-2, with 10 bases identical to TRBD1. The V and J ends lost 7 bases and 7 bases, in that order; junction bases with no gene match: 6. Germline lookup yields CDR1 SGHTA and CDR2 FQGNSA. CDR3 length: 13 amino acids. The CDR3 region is CASTSDRGGGYTF. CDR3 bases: TGTGCCAGCACCTCGGACAGGGGGGGTGGCTACACCTTC.

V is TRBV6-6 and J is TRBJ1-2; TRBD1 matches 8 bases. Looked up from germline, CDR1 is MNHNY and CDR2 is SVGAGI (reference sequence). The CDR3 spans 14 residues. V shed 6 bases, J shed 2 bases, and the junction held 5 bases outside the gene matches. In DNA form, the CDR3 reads TGTGCCAGCAGCCACCGACAGGGGAACTATGGCTACACCTTC. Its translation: CASSHRQGNYGYTF.

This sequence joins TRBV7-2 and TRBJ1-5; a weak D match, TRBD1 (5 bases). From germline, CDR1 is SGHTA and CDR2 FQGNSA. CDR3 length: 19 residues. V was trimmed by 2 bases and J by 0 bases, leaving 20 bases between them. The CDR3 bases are TGTGCCAGCAGCTTAAGGAGGGGCAGGTTCGGCCATAGCAATCAGCCCCAGCATTTT. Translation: CASSLRRGRFGHSNQPQHF.

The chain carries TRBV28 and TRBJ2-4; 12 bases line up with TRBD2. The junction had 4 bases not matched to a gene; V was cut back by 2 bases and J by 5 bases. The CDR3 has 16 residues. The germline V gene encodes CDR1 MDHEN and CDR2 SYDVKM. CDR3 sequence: CASSLTSGGSQNIQYF. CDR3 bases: TGTGCCAGCAGTTTAACTAGCGGGGGGTCCCAAAACATTCAGTACTTC.

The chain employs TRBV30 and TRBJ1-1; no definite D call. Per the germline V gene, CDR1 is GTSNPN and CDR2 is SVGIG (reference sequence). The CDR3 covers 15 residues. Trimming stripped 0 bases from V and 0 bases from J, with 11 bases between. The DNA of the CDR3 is TGTGCCTGGAGTGTGGGGAGACTCTTGAACACTGAAGCTTTCTTT. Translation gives CAWSVGRLLNTEAFF.

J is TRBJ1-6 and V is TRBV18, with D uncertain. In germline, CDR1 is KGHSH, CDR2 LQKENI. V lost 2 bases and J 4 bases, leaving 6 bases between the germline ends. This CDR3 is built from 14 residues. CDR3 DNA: TGTGCCAGCTCACCAGCGGGTTATAATTCACCCCTCCACTTT. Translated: CASSPAGYNSPLHF. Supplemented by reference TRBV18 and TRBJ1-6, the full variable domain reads NAGVMQNPRHLVRRRGQEARLRCSPMKGHSHVYWYRQLPEEGLKFMVYLQKENIIDESGMPKERFSAEFPKEGPSILRIQQVVRGDSAAYFCASSPAGYNSPLHFGNGTRLTVT.

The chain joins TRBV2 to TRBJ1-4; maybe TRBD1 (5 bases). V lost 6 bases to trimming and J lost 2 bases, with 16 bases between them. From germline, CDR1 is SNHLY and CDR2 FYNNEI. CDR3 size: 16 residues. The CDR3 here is CASRDNFRATNEKLFF. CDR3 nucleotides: TGTGCCAGCAGAGATAATTTCAGGGCGACTAATGAAAAACTGTTTTTT.

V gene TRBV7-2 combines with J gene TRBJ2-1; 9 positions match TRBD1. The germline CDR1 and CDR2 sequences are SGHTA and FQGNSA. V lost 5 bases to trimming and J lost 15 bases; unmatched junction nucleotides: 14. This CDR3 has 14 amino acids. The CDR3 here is CASSQRGQGKVWFF. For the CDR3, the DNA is TGTGCCAGCAGCCAAAGGGGACAGGGTAAGGTGTGGTTCTTC.

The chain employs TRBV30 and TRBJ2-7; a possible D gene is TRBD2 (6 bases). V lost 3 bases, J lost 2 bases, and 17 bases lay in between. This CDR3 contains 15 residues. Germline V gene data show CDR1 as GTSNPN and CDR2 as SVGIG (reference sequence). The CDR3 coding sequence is TGTGCCTGGAGCGCGATGGGGAGGTCTCCCTACGAGCAGTACTTC. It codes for CAWSAMGRSPYEQYF.

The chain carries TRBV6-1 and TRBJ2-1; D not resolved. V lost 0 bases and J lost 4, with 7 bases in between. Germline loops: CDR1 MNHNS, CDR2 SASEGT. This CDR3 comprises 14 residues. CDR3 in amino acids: CASSEALKYNEQFF. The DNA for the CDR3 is TGTGCCAGCAGTGAAGCGCTAAAATACAATGAGCAGTTCTTC.

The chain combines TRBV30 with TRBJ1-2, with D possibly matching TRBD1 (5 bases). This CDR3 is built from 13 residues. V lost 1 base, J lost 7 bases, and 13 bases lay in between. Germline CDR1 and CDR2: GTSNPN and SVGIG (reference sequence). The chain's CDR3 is CAWSGQWGVGYTF. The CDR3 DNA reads TGTGCCTGGAGTGGACAGTGGGGGGTTGGCTACACCTTC.

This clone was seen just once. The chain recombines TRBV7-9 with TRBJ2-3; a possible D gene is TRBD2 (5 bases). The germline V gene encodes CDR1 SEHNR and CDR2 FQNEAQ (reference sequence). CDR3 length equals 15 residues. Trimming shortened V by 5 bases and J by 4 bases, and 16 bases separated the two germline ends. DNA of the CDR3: TGTGCCAGCAGCCTCGGGGTAGCCGAAGCAGATACGCAGTATTTT. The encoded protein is CASSLGVAEADTQYF.